Below, one TCR beta chain is given with its context. No antigen is known for it. The data were obtained in a study of identical twins. TCRdb fed the 5' RACE reads into MiXCR, producing one record per CDR3 protein. Among hundreds of thousands of distinct CDR3 sequences listed, roughly 7% were seen once. Study-level results: Fewer insertions were carried by abundant cord blood beta clonotypes, but none was seen in memory repertoires. The authors noted that invariant MAIT and iNKT cells could partly confound zero-insertion analyses.

Trimming removed 1 base from V and 4 bases from J; junction bases left unmatched: 9. Per germline, CDR1 SGHVS and CDR2 FQNEAQ. CDR3 length equals 17 residues. This same sample was also taken into another study, of yellow fever vaccine responses in identical twins. That work adds: Reportedly, twins showed a vaccine T cell response that looked partly convergent and partly personalized.

The chain joins TRBV7-8 to TRBJ2-3; 9 bases line up with TRBD2. This sequence originates from a woman aged 18-30 years in good health. Sample: memory (CD45RO+) T cells sorted from blood. This CDR3 reads CASSLGPSGRFADTQYF. For the CDR3, the DNA is TGTGCCAGCAGCTTAGGTCCAAGCGGGAGGTTCGCAGATACGCAGTATTTT.